There are a few counts of the clone carrying this TCR beta chain. The V and J ends lost 3 bases and 0 bases respectively, with 14 bases between them. The CDR3 covers 15 residues. Germline CDR1 GTSNPN, CDR2 SVGIG (reference sequence). The source of the sample is a study of T cells in Graves' hyperthyroidism and ophthalmopathy. Amplified regions were TCR beta CDR3 sequences from RNA transcripts. First-round RT-PCR of the TCR CDR3 relied on the HTBI primer set. MiXCR, applied by TCRdb to the multiplex PCR reads, yields one record per CDR3 protein. This table has about 700,000 distinct CDR3 sequences, around 15% appearing once.

The receptor comes from a woman aged 18-29 years with Graves' hyperthyroidism. This chain joins TRBV30 and TRBJ1-1; D not certain. Sequenced: blood. CDR3 sequence: CAWREGMSMNTEAFF. For the CDR3, the DNA is TGTGCCTGGAGGGAGGGTATGAGCATGAACACTGAAGCTTTCTTT.